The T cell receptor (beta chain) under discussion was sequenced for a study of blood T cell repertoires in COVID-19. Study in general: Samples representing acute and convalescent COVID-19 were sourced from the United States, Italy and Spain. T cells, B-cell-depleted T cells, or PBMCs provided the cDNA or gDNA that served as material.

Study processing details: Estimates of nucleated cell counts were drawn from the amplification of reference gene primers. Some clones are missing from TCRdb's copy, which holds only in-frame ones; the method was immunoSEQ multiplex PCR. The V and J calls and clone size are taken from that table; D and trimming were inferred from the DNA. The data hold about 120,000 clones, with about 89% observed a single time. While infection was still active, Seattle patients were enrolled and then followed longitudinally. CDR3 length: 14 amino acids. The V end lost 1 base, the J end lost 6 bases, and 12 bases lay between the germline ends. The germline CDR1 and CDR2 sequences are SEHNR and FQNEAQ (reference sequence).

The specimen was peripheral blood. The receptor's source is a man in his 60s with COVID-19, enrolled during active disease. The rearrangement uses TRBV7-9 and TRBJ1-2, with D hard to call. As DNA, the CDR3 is TGTGCCAGCAGCTTAGTTGGCGGCCGAGATGGCTACACCTTC. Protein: CASSLVGGRDGYTF. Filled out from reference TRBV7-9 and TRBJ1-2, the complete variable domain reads DTGVSQNPRHKITKRGQNVTFRCDPISEHNRLYWYRQTLGQGPEFLTYFQNEAQLEKSRLLSDRFSAERPKGSFSTLEIQRTEQGDSAMYLCASSLVGGRDGYTFGSGTRLTVV.